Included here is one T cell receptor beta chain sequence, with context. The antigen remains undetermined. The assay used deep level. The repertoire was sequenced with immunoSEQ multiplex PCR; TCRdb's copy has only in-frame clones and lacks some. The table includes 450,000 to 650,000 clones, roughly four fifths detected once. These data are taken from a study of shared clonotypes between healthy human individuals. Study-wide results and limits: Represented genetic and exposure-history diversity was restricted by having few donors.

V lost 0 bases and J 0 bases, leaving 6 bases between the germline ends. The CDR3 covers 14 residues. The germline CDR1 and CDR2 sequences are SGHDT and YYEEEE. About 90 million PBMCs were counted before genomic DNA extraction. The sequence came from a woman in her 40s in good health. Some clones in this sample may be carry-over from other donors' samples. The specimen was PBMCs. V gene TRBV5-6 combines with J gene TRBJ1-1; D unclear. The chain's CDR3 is CASSLDNLNTEAFF. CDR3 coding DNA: TGTGCCAGCAGCTTGGACAACCTGAACACTGAAGCTTTCTTT.